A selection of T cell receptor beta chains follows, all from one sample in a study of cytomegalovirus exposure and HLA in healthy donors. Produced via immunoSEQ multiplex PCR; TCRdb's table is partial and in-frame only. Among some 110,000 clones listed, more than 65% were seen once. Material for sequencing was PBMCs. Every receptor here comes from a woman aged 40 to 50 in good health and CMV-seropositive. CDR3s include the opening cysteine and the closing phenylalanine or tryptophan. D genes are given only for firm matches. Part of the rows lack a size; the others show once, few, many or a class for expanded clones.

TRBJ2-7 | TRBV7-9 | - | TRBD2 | CASSLGLAVDEQYF | TGTGCCAGCAGCCTCGGACTAGCGGTCGACGAGCAGTACTTC
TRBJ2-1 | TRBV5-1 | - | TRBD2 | CASSWGTSGRSNEQFF | TGCGCCAGCAGCTGGGGGACTAGCGGGAGGTCCAATGAGCAGTTCTTC
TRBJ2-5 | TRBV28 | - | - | CASSLRNSQETQYF | TGTGCCAGCAGTTTGAGGAACTCCCAAGAGACCCAGTACTTC
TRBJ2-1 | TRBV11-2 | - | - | CASRAVSGRTYNEQFF | TGTGCCAGCAGAGCTGTGAGCGGGCGGACCTACAATGAGCAGTTCTTC
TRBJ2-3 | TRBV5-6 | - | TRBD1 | CASSKGQGKDTQYF | TGTGCCAGCAGCAAGGGACAGGGGAAAGATACGCAGTATTTT
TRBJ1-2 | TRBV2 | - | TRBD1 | CASTVDRAYGYTF | TGTGCCAGCACTGTGGACAGGGCATATGGCTACACCTTC
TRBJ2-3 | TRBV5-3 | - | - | CARSQLGDKGTDTQYF | TGTGCCAGAAGCCAGCTCGGGGACAAAGGCACAGATACGCAGTATTTT
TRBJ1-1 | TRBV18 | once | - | CASSSQGGTEAFF | TGTGCCAGCTCATCACAGGGAGGGACTGAAGCTTTCTTT
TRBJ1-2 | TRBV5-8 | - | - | CASSLGQPSIGYTF | TGTGCCAGCAGCTTGGGACAGCCCTCTATAGGCTACACCTTC
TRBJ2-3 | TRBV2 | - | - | CASSGGGRKGTDTQYF | TGTGCCAGCAGTGGGGGGGGCCGTAAGGGTACAGATACGCAGTATTTT